This TCR beta chain stems from a study of cytotoxic CD8 clonotypes in ibrutinib-treated CLL. Looking at the study overall: Specimens for response were gathered following a median roughly 13 months of therapy, spanning 6 to 36. Average yields of 255,043 productive templates and approximately 94,000 productive rearrangements characterized the samples.

This clone was counted a few times. Its antigen is unidentified. V lost 0 bases to trimming and J lost 0 bases, with 9 bases between them. This CDR3 has 15 residues. The germline gives CDR1 LGHNA, CDR2 YSLEER. Findings of the study overall: A difference in sampling times existed between sustained-remission and progressing patients.

Assay: immunoSEQ multiplex PCR; the TCRdb copy retains only in-frame clones and omits some. The sample lists 200,000 to 250,000 clones, under 80% seen once, with 15% to 19% in the top ten. This receptor was taken from a human donor with chronic lymphocytic leukemia. The rearrangement links TRBV4-3 to TRBJ2-7; D not resolved. The sequencing here drew on PBMCs, taken after 24 months of ibrutinib treatment. This chain's CDR3 is CASSQDWAASYEQYF. The CDR3 nucleotides are TGCGCCAGCAGCCAAGATTGGGCCGCCTCCTACGAGCAGTACTTC.